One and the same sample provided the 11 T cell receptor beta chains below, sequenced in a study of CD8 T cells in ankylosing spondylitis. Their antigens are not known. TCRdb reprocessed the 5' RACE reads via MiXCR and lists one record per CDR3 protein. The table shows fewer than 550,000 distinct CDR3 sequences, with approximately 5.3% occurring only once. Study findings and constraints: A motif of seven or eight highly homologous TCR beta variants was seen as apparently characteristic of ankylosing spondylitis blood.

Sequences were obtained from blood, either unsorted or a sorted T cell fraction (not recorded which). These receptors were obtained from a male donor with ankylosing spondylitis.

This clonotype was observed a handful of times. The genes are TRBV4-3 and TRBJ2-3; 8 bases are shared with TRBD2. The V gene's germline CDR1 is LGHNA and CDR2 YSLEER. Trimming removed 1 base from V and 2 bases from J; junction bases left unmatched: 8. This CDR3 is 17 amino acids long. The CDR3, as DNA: TGCGCCAGCAGCCAAGGGCAGCCTAGCGGGTTCACAGATACGCAGTATTTT. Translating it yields CASSQGQPSGFTDTQYF.

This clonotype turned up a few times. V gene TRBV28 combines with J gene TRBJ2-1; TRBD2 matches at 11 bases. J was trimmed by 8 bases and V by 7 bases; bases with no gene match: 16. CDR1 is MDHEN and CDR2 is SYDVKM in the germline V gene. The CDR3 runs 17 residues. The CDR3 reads CASIPSNLAGGWDEQFF. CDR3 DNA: TGTGCCAGCATTCCTTCGAATTTAGCGGGAGGGTGGGATGAGCAGTTCTTC.

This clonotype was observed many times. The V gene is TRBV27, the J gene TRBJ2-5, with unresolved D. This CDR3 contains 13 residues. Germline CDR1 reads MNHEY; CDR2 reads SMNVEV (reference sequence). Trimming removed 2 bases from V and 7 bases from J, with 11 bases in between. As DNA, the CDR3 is TGTGCCAGCAGTTTAATCTCATCGGGGACCCAGTACTTC. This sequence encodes CASSLISSGTQYF.

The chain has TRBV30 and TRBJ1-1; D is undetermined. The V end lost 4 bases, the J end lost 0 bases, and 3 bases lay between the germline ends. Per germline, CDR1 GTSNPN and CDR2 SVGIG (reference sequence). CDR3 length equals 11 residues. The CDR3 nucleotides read TGTGCCTGGACAGTGAACACTGAAGCTTTCTTT. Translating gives CAWTVNTEAFF.

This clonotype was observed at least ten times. The CDR3 coding sequence is TGCAGCGGCAATACAGGGGAGGAGACCCAGTACTTC. Residues: CSGNTGEETQYF. The chain employs TRBV29-1 and TRBJ2-5, with TRBD1 matching 7 bases. Germline CDR1 SQVTM, CDR2 ANQGSEA. The CDR3 runs 12 residues. Germline trimming cut 7 bases from V and 5 bases from J; bases unmatched to any gene: 7.

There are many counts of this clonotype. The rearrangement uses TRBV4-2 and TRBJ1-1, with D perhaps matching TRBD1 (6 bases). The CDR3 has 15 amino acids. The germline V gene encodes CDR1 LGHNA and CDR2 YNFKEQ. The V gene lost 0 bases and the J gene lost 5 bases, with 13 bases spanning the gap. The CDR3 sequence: CASSQDDWGHTEAFF. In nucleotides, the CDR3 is TGTGCCAGCAGCCAAGATGACTGGGGGCATACTGAAGCTTTCTTT.

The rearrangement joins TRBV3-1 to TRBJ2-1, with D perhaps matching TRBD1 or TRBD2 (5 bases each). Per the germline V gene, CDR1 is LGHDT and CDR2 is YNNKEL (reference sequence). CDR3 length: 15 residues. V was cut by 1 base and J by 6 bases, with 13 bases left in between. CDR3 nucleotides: TGTGCCAGCAGCCAAGGGAACACAGGAGGCAATGAGCAGTTCTTC. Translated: CASSQGNTGGNEQFF.

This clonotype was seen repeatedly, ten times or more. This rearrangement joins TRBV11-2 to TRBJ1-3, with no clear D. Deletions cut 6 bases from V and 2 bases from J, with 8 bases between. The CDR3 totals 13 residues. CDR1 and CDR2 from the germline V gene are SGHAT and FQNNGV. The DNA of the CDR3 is TGTGCCAGCAGGGGCCTCCCTGGAAACACCATATATTTT. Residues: CASRGLPGNTIYF. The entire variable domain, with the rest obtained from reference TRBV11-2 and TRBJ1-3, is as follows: EAGVAQSPRYKIIEKRQSVAFWCNPISGHATLYWYQQILGQGPKLLIQFQNNGVVDDSQLPKDRFSAERLKGVDSTLKIQPAKLEDSAVYLCASRGLPGNTIYFGEGSWLTVV.

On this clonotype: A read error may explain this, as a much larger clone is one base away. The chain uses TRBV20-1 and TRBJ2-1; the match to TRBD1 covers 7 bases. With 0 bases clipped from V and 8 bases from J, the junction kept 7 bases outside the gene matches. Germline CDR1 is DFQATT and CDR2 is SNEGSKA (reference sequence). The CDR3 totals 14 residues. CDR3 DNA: TGCAGTGCTAGAGACAGGGGGATCCGGGATGAGCAGTTCTTC. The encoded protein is CSARDRGIRDEQFF.

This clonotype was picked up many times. The CDR3 nucleotides are TGTGCCAGCAGCTTCGACCCCGGGACAGAAGCTTTCTTT. As protein: CASSFDPGTEAFF. The gene calls are TRBV5-6 and TRBJ1-1; tentatively, D is TRBD1 (6 bases). Germline V gene lookup returns CDR1 SGHDT and CDR2 YYEEEE. The CDR3 consists of 13 residues. V lost 2 bases and J lost 8, with 13 bases in between.

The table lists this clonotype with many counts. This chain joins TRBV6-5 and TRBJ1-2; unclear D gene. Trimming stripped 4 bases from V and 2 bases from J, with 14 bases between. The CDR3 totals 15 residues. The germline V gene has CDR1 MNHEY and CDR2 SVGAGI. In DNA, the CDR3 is TGTGCCAGCAGTTCAACTATTGGACCAAACTATGGCTACACCTTC. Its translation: CASSSTIGPNYGYTF.